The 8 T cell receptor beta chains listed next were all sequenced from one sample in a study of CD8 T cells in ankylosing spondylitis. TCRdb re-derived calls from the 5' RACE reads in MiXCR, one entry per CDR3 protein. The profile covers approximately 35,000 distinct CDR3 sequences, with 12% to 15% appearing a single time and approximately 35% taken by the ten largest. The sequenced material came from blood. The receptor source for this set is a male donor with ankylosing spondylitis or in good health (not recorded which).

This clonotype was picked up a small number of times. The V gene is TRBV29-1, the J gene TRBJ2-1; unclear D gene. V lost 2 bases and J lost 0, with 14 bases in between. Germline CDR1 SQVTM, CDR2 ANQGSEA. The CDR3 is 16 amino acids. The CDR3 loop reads CSVEFRDLDSYNEQFF. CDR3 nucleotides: TGCAGCGTTGAATTTAGAGATCTGGACTCCTACAATGAGCAGTTCTTC.

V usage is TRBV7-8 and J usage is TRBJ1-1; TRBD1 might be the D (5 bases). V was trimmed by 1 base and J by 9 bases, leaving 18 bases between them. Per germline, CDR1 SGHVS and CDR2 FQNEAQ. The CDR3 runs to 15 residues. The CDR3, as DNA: TGTGCCAGCAGCTTAGACTTTGGTGTACGGGGGAAAGCTTTCTTT. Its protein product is CASSLDFGVRGKAFF.

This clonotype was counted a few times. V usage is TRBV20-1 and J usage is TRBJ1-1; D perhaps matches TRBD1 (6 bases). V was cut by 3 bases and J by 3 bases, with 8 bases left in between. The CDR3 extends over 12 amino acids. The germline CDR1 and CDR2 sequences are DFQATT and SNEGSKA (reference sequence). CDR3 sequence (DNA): TGCAGTGCTAGCGGGGGGCACACTGAAGCTTTCTTT. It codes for CSASGGHTEAFF.

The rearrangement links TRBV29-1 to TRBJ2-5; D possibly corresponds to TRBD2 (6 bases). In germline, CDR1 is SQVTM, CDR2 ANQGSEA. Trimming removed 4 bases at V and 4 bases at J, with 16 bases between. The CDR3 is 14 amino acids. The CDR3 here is CSVAGGGSGETQYF. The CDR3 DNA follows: TGCAGCGTTGCTGGGGGAGGTTCGGGAGAGACCCAGTACTTC.

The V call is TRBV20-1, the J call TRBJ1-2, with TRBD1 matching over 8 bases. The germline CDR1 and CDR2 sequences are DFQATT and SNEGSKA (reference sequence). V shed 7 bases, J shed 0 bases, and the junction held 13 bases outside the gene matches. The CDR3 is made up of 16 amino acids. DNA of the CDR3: TGCAGTGGCCCCCCGGGACAGGCGGGTTCTAACTATGGCTACACCTTC. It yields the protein CSGPPGQAGSNYGYTF.

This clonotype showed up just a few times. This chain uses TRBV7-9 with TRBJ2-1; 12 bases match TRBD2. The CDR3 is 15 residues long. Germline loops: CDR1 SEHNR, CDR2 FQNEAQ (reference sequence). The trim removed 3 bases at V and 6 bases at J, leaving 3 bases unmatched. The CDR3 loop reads CASSLTSGSTNEQFF. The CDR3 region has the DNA TGTGCCAGCAGCTTGACTAGCGGGAGTACCAATGAGCAGTTCTTC. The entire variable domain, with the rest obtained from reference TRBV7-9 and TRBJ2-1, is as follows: DTGVSQNPRHKITKRGQNVTFRCDPISEHNRLYWYRQTLGQGPEFLTYFQNEAQLEKSRLLSDRFSAERPKGSFSTLEIQRTEQGDSAMYLCASSLTSGSTNEQFFGPGTRLTVL.

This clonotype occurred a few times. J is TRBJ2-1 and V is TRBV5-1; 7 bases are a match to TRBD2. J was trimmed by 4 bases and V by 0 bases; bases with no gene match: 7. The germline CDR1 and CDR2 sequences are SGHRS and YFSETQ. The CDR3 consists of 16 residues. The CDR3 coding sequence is TGCGCCAGCAGCTTGGAAAGGACTAGTGGATACAATGAGCAGTTCTTC. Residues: CASSLERTSGYNEQFF. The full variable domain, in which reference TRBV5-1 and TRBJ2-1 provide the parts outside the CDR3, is KAGVTQTPRYLIKTRGQQVTLSCSPISGHRSVSWYQQTPGQGLQFLFEYFSETQRNKGNFPGRFSGRQFSNSRSEMNVSTLELGDSALYLCASSLERTSGYNEQFFGPGTRLTVL.

The CDR3 loop reads CASSPLGRGTQYF. The DNA for the CDR3 is TGTGCCAGCAGTCCGTTAGGGAGGGGGACGCAGTATTTT. The rearrangement joins TRBV28 to TRBJ2-3; weak D call: TRBD2 (7 bases). CDR3 length: 13 amino acids. The V gene's germline CDR1 is MDHEN and CDR2 SYDVKM. Trimming removed 5 bases from V and 9 bases from J, with 15 bases in between.